This T cell receptor beta chain was identified in a study of cytomegalovirus exposure and HLA in healthy donors. Study-wide results and limits: Cytomegalovirus association was assigned to about 150 TCR beta chains. HLA alleles were associated with around 17,000 TCR beta sequences in a later analysis at 0.05 false discovery rate.

Germline assignment: CDR1 MNHEY and CDR2 SMNVEV (reference sequence). The CDR3 loop spans 15 amino acids. Deletions cut 7 bases from V and 2 bases from J, with 14 bases between. This clone appeared a few times. Its antigen is not known. Everyone who donated was a healthy bone marrow donor. 13 Jbeta primers and 60 Vbeta primers were used for the PCR. Here immunoSEQ multiplex PCR was the method, and the copy in TCRdb shows in-frame clones only, minus some. The sample shows some 150,000 clones, around 79% of them seen only once. The chain is built from TRBV27 and TRBJ2-2; D perhaps matches TRBD2 (6 bases). The specimen sequenced was PBMCs. The sequence was obtained from a man between 45 and 60 years old in good health and CMV-seropositive. CDR3 residues: CASTFGDSNTGELFF. CDR3 coding DNA: TGTGCCAGCACCTTTGGGGACTCTAACACCGGGGAGCTGTTTTTT.